The T cell receptor beta chain described here comes from a study of T cells after posttransplantation cyclophosphamide. Repertoires were generated with immunoSEQ multiplex PCR, while TCRdb's copy carries only in-frame clones and drops some. The sample holds about 18,000 clones, over 60% seen once. General observations from the study: Tissue-infiltrating T cells from skin or gut overlapped little with blood T cells. After PTCy, TRB diversity resembled that of CNI/methotrexate controls. Later blood repertoires were often dominated by clones from the donor CD8+ memory compartment.

Notes on this clone: Its antigen is not known.

Cyclophosphamide on days +3 and +4 followed busulfan-fludarabine conditioning and a marrow graft. Germline V lookup: CDR1 SGDLS, CDR2 YYNGEE. This CDR3 comprises 15 residues. Losses at the gene ends were 0 bases for V and 7 bases for J; bases not matched to a gene: 3. Material: CD8+ T cells sorted from PBMCs, obtained approximately 2,000 days after a stem cell transplant with posttransplant cyclophosphamide. The chain couples TRBV9 to TRBJ1-4; 10 nucleotides agree with TRBD1. The origin of this receptor is a female patient in her forties or fifties who received an allogeneic stem cell transplant from a related donor, was CMV-positive, and had no GVHD. Some T cells here may be from the graft donor. CDR3 bases: TGTGCCAGCAGCGTAGGGGGACAGGGGACTGAAAAACTGTTTTTT. This encodes CASSVGGQGTEKLFF.